These 20 T cell receptor beta chains originate from one sample sequenced in a study of T cells after somatic rescue of genetic block. Clones were sequenced by immunoSEQ multiplex PCR, and TCRdb holds only the in-frame ones, with some missing. The data hold approximately 110,000 clones, with 75% to 95% observed a single time. Sequenced sample: peripheral blood mononuclear cells (PBMCs). Receptors were obtained from a woman aged 18 to 35.

The chain joins TRBV5-4 to TRBJ2-5; D gene unclear. The CDR3 contains 13 residues. V lost 4 bases to trimming and J lost 5 bases, with 12 bases between them. Germline V lookup: CDR1 SGHNT, CDR2 YYREEE (reference sequence). CDR3 DNA: TGTGCCAGCAGCCTTGGGTTGGGGGAGACCCAGTACTTC. It translates to CASSLGLGETQYF. The full variable domain, in which reference TRBV5-4 and TRBJ2-5 provide the parts outside the CDR3, is ETGVTQSPTHLIKTRGQQVTLRCSSQSGHNTVSWYQQALGQGPQFIFQYYREEENGRGNFPPRFSGLQFPNYSSELNVNALELDDSALYLCASSLGLGETQYFGPGTRLLVL.

The genes are TRBV15 and TRBJ1-3, with D perhaps TRBD1 (6 bases). Germline V gives CDR1 LNHNV, CDR2 YYDKDF (reference sequence). The CDR3 length is 15 residues. With 5 bases removed from V and 0 bases from J, the gap between germline ends came to 11 bases. The CDR3 spells CATSPDRHSGNTIYF. The CDR3 DNA reads TGTGCCACCAGCCCAGACAGGCACTCTGGAAACACCATATATTTT.

The V and J genes are TRBV4-2 and TRBJ1-2, with D uncertain. The V and J ends lost 0 bases and 6 bases respectively, with 8 bases between them. The CDR3 is 13 residues long. Germline loops: CDR1 LGHNA, CDR2 YNFKEQ. This chain's CDR3 is CASSQDLADGYTF. Written as DNA, the CDR3 is TGTGCCAGCAGCCAAGATCTCGCAGATGGCTACACCTTC.

The chain couples TRBV9 to TRBJ2-3; TRBD2 matches 11 bases. V shed 0 bases and J 8 bases; nucleotides not matched to a gene: 11. The germline gives CDR1 SGDLS, CDR2 YYNGEE. The CDR3 loop spans 17 amino acids. The CDR3 sequence is CASSVDHTSGGSGTQYF. In DNA, the CDR3 is TGTGCCAGCAGCGTAGATCATACTAGCGGGGGTTCAGGTACGCAGTATTTT.

This clone was seen once. The genes are TRBV10-1 and TRBJ1-5; perhaps TRBD1 as D (6 bases). V shed 8 bases and J shed 5 bases, with 16 bases lying between them. This CDR3 contains 14 residues. Per the germline V gene, CDR1 is WNHNN and CDR2 is SYGVQD (reference sequence). The CDR3 coding sequence is TGCGCCAGCCCGAAAGGGGGGGGCCATCAGCCCCAGCATTTT. Translation: CASPKGGGHQPQHF.

The chain is built from TRBV10-2 and TRBJ2-2, with TRBD1 as a possible D gene (6 bases). Trimming took off 5 bases at V and 0 bases at J, with 13 bases between the two ends. CDR3 length equals 16 residues. The germline V gene has CDR1 WSHSY and CDR2 SAAADI. In DNA form, the CDR3 reads TGCGCCAGCAGTCTCCAGACAGGAGCGAACACCGGGGAGCTGTTTTTT. This encodes CASSLQTGANTGELFF.

Only one count was recorded for this clone. This sequence joins TRBV4-3 and TRBJ1-2; no firm D call. This CDR3 region has 15 residues. Trimming took off 1 base at V and 7 bases at J, with 16 bases between the two ends. The germline V gene encodes CDR1 LGHNA and CDR2 YSLEER. The CDR3: CASSQGRWSAGGYTF. The DNA for the CDR3 is TGCGCCAGCAGCCAAGGGAGGTGGTCAGCAGGTGGCTACACCTTC.

The chain has TRBV19 and TRBJ2-3; the D gene could be TRBD1 or TRBD2 (6 bases each). V lost 6 bases to trimming and J lost 2 bases, with 15 bases between them. The CDR3 runs 15 residues. Germline CDR1 is LNHDA and CDR2 is SQIVND (reference sequence). The CDR3 reads CASSRGGPLTDTQYF. CDR3 bases: TGTGCCAGTAGCCGTGGGGGGCCTCTCACAGATACGCAGTATTTT.

The chain employs TRBV7-3 and TRBJ2-7; 7 nucleotides match TRBD1. CDR1 SGHTA and CDR2 FQGTGA come from the germline V gene. The CDR3 consists of 13 residues. Trimming at V came to 2 bases and at J to 3 bases, leaving 1 base not matched to a gene. CDR3 sequence (DNA): TGTGCCAGCAGCTTAGGGGACAGCTACGAGCAGTACTTC. As protein: CASSLGDSYEQYF.

The chain carries TRBV9 and TRBJ1-3; no clear D. The V end was cut by 7 bases, the J end by 0 bases, with 11 bases between. The CDR3 runs to 14 residues. Germline values: CDR1 SGDLS, CDR2 YYNGEE. CDR3 region: CASGDLLSGNTIYF. CDR3 bases: TGTGCCAGCGGGGATCTACTCTCTGGAAACACCATATATTTT.

The chain links TRBV7-9 to TRBJ2-7; possible D gene TRBD2, 6 bases. V lost 11 bases and J 0 bases, leaving 8 bases between the germline ends. The CDR3 is 11 amino acids. The germline V gene has CDR1 SEHNR and CDR2 FQNEAQ (reference sequence). Written as DNA, the CDR3 is TGTGCCGGCGGGGACTCCTACGAGCAGTACTTC. Residues: CAGGDSYEQYF.

J is TRBJ2-7 and V is TRBV28, with 10 positions matching TRBD1. The junction had 5 bases not matched to a gene; V was cut back by 6 bases and J by 3 bases. The CDR3 sequence is 14 residues long. Germline values: CDR1 MDHEN, CDR2 SYDVKM. DNA of the CDR3: TGTGCCAGCAGACAAGGGACAGGGGTCTACGAGCAGTACTTC. Translating gives CASRQGTGVYEQYF.

The rearrangement uses TRBV5-1 and TRBJ2-4; no definite D call. This CDR3 contains 13 residues. The germline gives CDR1 SGHRS, CDR2 YFSETQ. Trimming took off 0 bases at V and 9 bases at J, with 10 bases between the two ends. For the CDR3, the DNA is TGCGCCAGCAGCTTGGAAGACCCCCCCATTCAGTACTTC. Amino acid sequence: CASSLEDPPIQYF.

The chain uses TRBV21-1 and TRBJ1-1. TRBV21-1 is shown as a pseudogene. The CDR3 has 13 amino acids. The CDR3 nucleotides are TGTGCCAGCATCCCGGGGGGCCAGGTTCGAGCTTTCTTT. This encodes CASIPGGQVRAFF.

The rearrangement links TRBV5-1 to TRBJ2-1, with TRBD2 matching 7 bases. Germline trimming cut 4 bases from V and 0 bases from J; bases unmatched to any gene: 7. This CDR3 region has 16 residues. The germline CDR1 and CDR2 sequences are SGHRS and YFSETQ. CDR3 sequence reads: CASSARASGSYNEQFF. The CDR3 nucleotides read TGCGCCAGCAGCGCCCGGGCTAGCGGCTCCTACAATGAGCAGTTCTTC.

The chain joins TRBV9 to TRBJ2-1; 9 bases match TRBD1. The trim removed 0 bases at V and 8 bases at J, leaving 6 bases unmatched. The CDR3 covers 15 residues. Germline V gene lookup returns CDR1 SGDLS and CDR2 YYNGEE. CDR3 amino acids: CASSVANRGLDEQFF. DNA for the CDR3: TGTGCCAGCAGCGTAGCTAACAGGGGGCTCGATGAGCAGTTCTTC.

The CDR3 nucleotides are TGTGCCAGCAGCCCCCAGGAGGGGAGGAACTATGGCTACACCTTC. Encoded protein: CASSPQEGRNYGYTF. The J gene is TRBJ1-2, the V gene TRBV7-2; possible D gene TRBD1, 5 bases. The germline CDR1 and CDR2 sequences are SGHTA and FQGNSA. CDR3 length: 15 amino acids. V shed 5 bases and J shed 2 bases, with 15 bases lying between them.

The chain combines TRBV9 with TRBJ2-3; 10 positions agree with TRBD2. The J segment lost 5 bases and the V segment lost 3 bases, leaving 12 bases of the junction unmatched. Per the germline V gene, CDR1 is SGDLS and CDR2 is YYNGEE. The CDR3 sequence is 17 residues long. The CDR3 DNA follows: TGTGCCAGCAGCGACCCCCCCAGCGGGGGGGCCAGAGATACGCAGTATTTT. Translation gives CASSDPPSGGARDTQYF.

This clone was recorded a few times. The chain couples TRBV18 to TRBJ1-1; the match to TRBD1 covers 7 bases. CDR3 length: 13 residues. The junction had 3 bases not matched to a gene; V was cut back by 4 bases and J by 4 bases. Germline-derived CDR1 and CDR2 are KGHSH and LQKENI. In DNA form, the CDR3 reads TGTGCCAGCTCACACGGGACAGTCACTGAAGCTTTCTTT. This encodes CASSHGTVTEAFF.

In its sample, this clone was seen once. The junction departs from the called germline gene at one end, perhaps through a read error. The chain employs TRBV7-3 and TRBJ2-5; 8 bases are shared with TRBD2. Germline loops: CDR1 SGHTA, CDR2 FQGTGA. This CDR3 region has 15 residues. The CDR3: CASSITSGTKETQYF. For the CDR3, the DNA is TGTGCCAGCAGCATAACTAGCGGAACCAAAGAGACCCAGTACTTC. Looking up the rest from reference TRBV7-3 and TRBJ2-5 gives the full variable domain: GAGVSQTPSNKVTEKGKYVELRCDPISGHTALYWYRQSLGQGPEFLIYFQGTGAADDSGLPNDRFFAVRPEGSVSTLKIQRTERGDSAVYLCASSITSGTKETQYFGPGTRLLVL.